Only a few counts were recorded for the clone carrying this TCR beta chain. This sample is part of a study of CD8 T cells in ankylosing spondylitis. Germline assignment: CDR1 SGHTA and CDR2 FQGNSA. V dropped 3 bases and J dropped 5; count of bases not matched to a gene: 5. CDR3 length: 14 amino acids. Construction of TCR beta libraries was performed using quantitative 5'-RACE with molecular barcodes. In TCRdb, the 5' RACE reads were re-called with MiXCR into one record per CDR3 protein. The table has roughly 240,000 distinct CDR3 sequences, roughly 32% seen once. The clonotype comes from a male donor with ankylosing spondylitis or in good health (not recorded which). Material for sequencing was blood, either unsorted or a sorted T cell fraction (not recorded which). The chain employs TRBV7-2 and TRBJ2-7; 9 bases map to TRBD2. The CDR3 sequence: CASSLGGGGNEQYF. The CDR3 DNA follows: TGTGCCAGCAGCTTGGGCGGGGGGGGCAACGAGCAGTACTTC.